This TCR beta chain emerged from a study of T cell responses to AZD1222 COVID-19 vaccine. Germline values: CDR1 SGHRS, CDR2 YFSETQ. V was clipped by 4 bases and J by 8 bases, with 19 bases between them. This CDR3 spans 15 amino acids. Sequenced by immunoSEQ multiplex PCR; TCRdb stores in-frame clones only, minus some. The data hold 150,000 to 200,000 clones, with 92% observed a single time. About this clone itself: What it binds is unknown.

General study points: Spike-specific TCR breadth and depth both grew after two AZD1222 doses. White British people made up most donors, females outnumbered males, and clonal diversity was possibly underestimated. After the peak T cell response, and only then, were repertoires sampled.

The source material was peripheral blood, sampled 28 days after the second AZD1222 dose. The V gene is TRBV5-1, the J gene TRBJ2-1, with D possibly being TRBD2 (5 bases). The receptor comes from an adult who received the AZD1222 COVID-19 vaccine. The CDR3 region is CASSLLAPLSDEQFF. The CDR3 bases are TGCGCCAGCAGCCTCCTAGCCCCCCTTTCGGATGAGCAGTTCTTC.